This T cell receptor (beta chain) is from a study of vaccination effects on CD4 cells after COVID-19. Study information: Each person got two doses of an mRNA SARS-CoV-2 vaccine, BNT162b2 or mRNA-1273.

The CDR3 loop spans 14 amino acids. Germline loops: CDR1 MNHEY, CDR2 SVGAGI. The ends lost 7 bases at V and 4 bases at J; junction bases unmatched: 6. ViraFEST expansion of antigen-specific CD4+ T cells with viral peptide pools preceded sequencing. Investigators separated out CD4+ T cells once around 11 days of culture had passed. Having tested negative for nucleocapsid antibodies, the vaccine recipients showed no prior SARS-CoV-2 infection. The culture medium for over 1.5 million PBMC per well included around 9.3 IU/ml IL-2 and 8.5 to 10 ug/ml peptides. Each culture had half its medium swapped for IL-2 medium on days 3 and 7. Clones were read by immunoSEQ multiplex PCR, and TCRdb kept only the in-frame ones, dropping some. This table has about 8,100 clones, around 74% appearing once. About this clone itself: Its matching antigen is unknown.

This TCR derives from a human donor who received a COVID-19 vaccine. The sequenced sample was CD4+ T cells from PBMCs cultured with HCoV-229E spike peptides, obtained before COVID-19 vaccination. The V call is TRBV6-5, the J call TRBJ2-7; 11 bases map to TRBD1. CDR3 amino acids: CASTVDRGLYEQYF. CDR3 DNA sequence: TGTGCCAGCACAGTGGACAGGGGGCTATACGAGCAGTACTTC.